The 4 T cell receptor beta chains given below trace back to one sample, sequenced in a study of blood T cells in healthy people across ages. Using a J-beta primer mix together with a sample-barcoded 5' primer, a second PCR was run for roughly 6 to 12 cycles. TCRdb processed the 5' RACE reads anew with MiXCR; each CDR3 protein has one entry. The sample includes a few hundred thousand distinct CDR3 sequences, about 27% seen only once; the top ten take 3% to 4%. These data also formed part of another study, on T cells of mothers and their children.

The sample was blood. Receptor source: a boy younger than 10 in good health.

V usage is TRBV12-5 and J usage is TRBJ1-1; 9 bases line up with TRBD1. The V segment lost 1 base and the J segment 6 bases; nucleotides outside the gene matches: 6. The CDR3 sequence is 15 residues long. CDR1 LGHNT and CDR2 FRNRAP come from the germline V gene. The CDR3 protein is CASGLARQGGAEAFF. In DNA form, the CDR3 reads TGTGCTAGTGGTTTGGCTCGACAGGGGGGGGCTGAAGCTTTCTTT.

This clonotype was picked up a small number of times. V is TRBV10-3 and J is TRBJ2-5; TRBD1 matches 7 bases. TRBJ2-7 matches the DNA end more closely, so the J call is doubtful. Germline V CDR1 and CDR2: ENHRY, SYGVKD. The CDR3 has 16 amino acids. The chain's CDR3 is CAISERATGRSYEQYF. The CDR3 nucleotides read TGTGCCATCAGTGAGAGGGCGACAGGGCGCTCCTACGAGCAGTACTTC.

This clonotype was seen a handful of times. The rearrangement joins TRBV20-1 to TRBJ2-1; D may match TRBD1 or TRBD2 (5 bases each). The CDR3 extends over 12 amino acids. From germline, CDR1 is DFQATT and CDR2 SNEGSKA (reference sequence). The V end was cut by 6 bases, the J end by 9 bases, with 15 bases between. The CDR3 DNA is TGCAGTGCAGCTTTGGGGGAAAGTGAGCAGTTCTTC. Translation: CSAALGESEQFF.

This clonotype has a handful of counts. The DNA is left out, because the CDR3 cannot be placed on it with certainty; the CDR3 is given as TCRdb lists it. The genes are TRBV7-7 and TRBJ2-5; the D segment call TRBD2 is taken from the table without a DNA check. Ends included, the CDR3 has 16 residues. In germline, CDR1 is SSHAT, CDR2 FNYEAQ (reference sequence). CDR3 amino acids: CASSLVAGGARETQDF.